Each of the 15 T cell receptor beta chains below was sequenced from the same sample in a study of cytotoxic CD8 clonotypes in ibrutinib-treated CLL. Libraries were prepared by immunoSEQ multiplex PCR; TCRdb keeps only in-frame clonotypes and omits some of them. The sample has 90,000 to 150,000 clones; about 58% are singletons. This material consisted of PBMCs, taken after 24 months of ibrutinib treatment. Receptors originate from a human donor with chronic lymphocytic leukemia.

The V and J genes are TRBV7-2 and TRBJ2-1; D is possibly TRBD1 (6 bases). The CDR3 contains 14 residues. Germline values: CDR1 SGHTA, CDR2 FQGNSA. V dropped 1 base and J dropped 8 bases, with 12 bases sitting between them. This chain's CDR3 is CASSLGRGGDEQFF. The DNA of the CDR3 is TGTGCCAGCAGCTTAGGCCGAGGGGGAGATGAGCAGTTCTTC.

The rearrangement uses TRBV6-6 and TRBJ2-7, with a weak D call TRBD2 (7 bases). Trimming removed 5 bases from V and 2 bases from J, with 16 bases in between. The CDR3 sequence is 15 residues long. The germline CDR1 and CDR2 sequences are MNHNY and SVGAGI (reference sequence). The CDR3 loop is CASSTFRGGTYEQYF. The CDR3 nucleotides are TGTGCCAGCAGTACCTTTCGCGGGGGCACCTACGAGCAGTACTTC.

The chain combines TRBV5-6 with TRBJ1-6; 7 bases are shared with TRBD1. Germline loops: CDR1 SGHDT, CDR2 YYEEEE. Losses at the gene ends were 3 bases for V and 9 bases for J; bases not matched to a gene: 9. The CDR3 has 15 residues. The CDR3: CASSSYDREGSPLHF. Written as DNA, the CDR3 is TGTGCCAGCAGCTCCTACGACAGGGAAGGTTCACCCCTCCACTTT.

This clone was observed a few times. The chain uses TRBV7-7 and TRBJ1-1; D gene ambiguous. The V gene's germline CDR1 is SSHAT and CDR2 FNYEAQ (reference sequence). CDR3 length equals 18 residues. Trimming cost V 4 bases and J 1 base, with 22 bases left between them. The DNA of the CDR3 is TGTGCCAGCAGCTCGAGGAAGCCCCATGATGAACCGAACACTGAAGCTTTCTTT. The encoded protein is CASSSRKPHDEPNTEAFF.

V usage is TRBV5-1 and J usage is TRBJ2-5; D gene ambiguous. In germline, CDR1 is SGHRS, CDR2 YFSETQ. The ends were cut back, 1 base at V and 3 bases at J, with 10 bases in the middle. The CDR3 extends over 14 amino acids. CDR3 coding DNA: TGCGCCAGCAGCTTGTCGGGTGGTGAAGAGACCCAGTACTTC. Translation gives CASSLSGGEETQYF.

Here the CDR3 reads CASSLASGGSYEQYF. The DNA for the CDR3 is TGCGCCAGCAGCTTGGCAAGCGGGGGCTCCTACGAGCAGTACTTC. The chain couples TRBV5-1 to TRBJ2-7; 8 positions agree with TRBD2. The CDR3 spans 15 residues. Germline CDR1 and CDR2: SGHRS and YFSETQ. Unmatched junction bases numbered 2, after V lost 0 bases and J lost 0 bases.

The V gene is TRBV7-2, the J gene TRBJ2-3; D not certain. V shed 7 bases and J shed 0 bases, with 14 bases lying between them. This CDR3 contains 15 residues. From germline, CDR1 is SGHTA and CDR2 FQGNSA. CDR3 sequence: CASTEQQTSTDTQYF. CDR3 in DNA: TGTGCCAGCACCGAGCAACAGACAAGCACAGATACGCAGTATTTT.

The CDR3 DNA follows: TGTGCCTGGAGTGTAGCAGCTACATTCTATGGCTACACCTTC. This codes for CAWSVAATFYGYTF. This chain uses TRBV30 with TRBJ1-2, with unresolved D. The CDR3 runs to 14 residues. Germline V gene data show CDR1 as GTSNPN and CDR2 as SVGIG (reference sequence). The V end lost 0 bases, the J end lost 4 bases, and 12 bases lay between the germline ends.

There are a few counts of this clone. The chain joins TRBV29-1 to TRBJ1-1; 7 nucleotides match TRBD1. Germline values: CDR1 SQVTM, CDR2 ANQGSEA. The CDR3 runs to 12 residues. Trimming took 4 bases from V and 5 from J; bases not matched to a gene: 4. This CDR3 is CSVGGGRTEAFF. In DNA form, the CDR3 reads TGCAGCGTTGGAGGGGGCAGGACTGAAGCTTTCTTT.

This chain uses TRBV6-5 with TRBJ1-2; D perhaps matches TRBD1 (5 bases). The CDR3 sequence is 15 residues long. V was clipped by 3 bases and J by 0 bases, with 11 bases between them. Germline CDR1 MNHEY, CDR2 SVGAGI. The CDR3: CASSYGDGANYGYTF. The DNA for the CDR3 is TGTGCCAGCAGTTATGGGGACGGAGCTAACTATGGCTACACCTTC.

The V and J genes are TRBV5-1 and TRBJ1-4; D remains unclear. There are 13 residues in the CDR3. The germline CDR1 and CDR2 sequences are SGHRS and YFSETQ. V lost 5 bases and J lost 12, with 17 bases in between. The CDR3 sequence: CASRKETTGQLFF. The CDR3 coding sequence is TGCGCCAGCAGGAAAGAGACTACGGGCCAACTGTTTTTT.

For the CDR3, the DNA is TGTGCCAGCAGCTTAGGACAGGGACGCACAGATACGCAGTATTTT. Its protein is CASSLGQGRTDTQYF. The rearrangement joins TRBV7-3 to TRBJ2-3; 8 bases match TRBD1. CDR3 length: 15 amino acids. From germline, CDR1 is SGHTA and CDR2 FQGTGA. With 2 bases clipped from V and 1 base from J, the junction kept 2 bases outside the gene matches.

This chain joins TRBV7-9 and TRBJ2-7; either TRBD1 or TRBD2 may supply D (5 bases each). The CDR3 has 14 residues. Trimming removed 8 bases from V and 7 bases from J, with 21 bases in between. Germline CDR1 and CDR2: SEHNR and FQNEAQ (reference sequence). The CDR3 DNA sequence: TGTGCCAGCTCTTCCGGGGCTCTCCTTGGGGAGCAGTACTTC. Its translation is CASSSGALLGEQYF.

This rearrangement joins TRBV4-2 to TRBJ2-7, with 11 nucleotides matching TRBD1. This CDR3 spans 14 amino acids. V dropped 5 bases and J dropped 6; count of bases not matched to a gene: 6. In germline, CDR1 is LGHNA, CDR2 YNFKEQ. The CDR3: CASSLDRGQGEQYF. In DNA form, the CDR3 reads TGTGCCAGCAGCTTGGACAGGGGGCAAGGCGAGCAGTACTTC.

This chain connects TRBV7-3 to TRBJ1-2; TRBD1 matches at 8 bases. Germline CDR1 and CDR2: SGHTA and FQGTGA. V lost 5 bases, J lost 5 bases, and 13 bases stayed unmatched. This CDR3 region has 16 residues. Here the CDR3 reads CASSPGQGPLGYGYTF. CDR3 DNA sequence: TGTGCCAGCAGCCCCGGACAGGGCCCTTTAGGGTATGGCTACACCTTC.